This T cell receptor beta chain is from a study of T cells after yellow fever vaccination. Overall study findings and caveats: At around 96% for CD4 and 70% to 90% for CD8, most primary-vaccination clones showed up again after the booster.

TCRdb reanalysed the 5' RACE reads using MiXCR and keeps one entry per CDR3 protein. The sample gives approximately 450,000 distinct CDR3 sequences, about 17% of which show up once; over 15% is in the top ten. Only a few counts were recorded for this clonotype. Its target is unknown. Germline V gene data show CDR1 as SGHRS and CDR2 as YFSETQ. V lost 4 bases and J 0 bases, leaving 19 bases between the germline ends. This CDR3 is built from 17 residues. The chain links TRBV5-1 to TRBJ1-1, with a weak D call TRBD1 (6 bases). The material sequenced was PBMCs, taken before the yellow fever booster vaccination. The origin of this receptor is a man younger than 35 who received the YFV17D yellow fever vaccine. The CDR3 sequence is CASSQGTRGEVNTEAFF. Written as DNA, the CDR3 is TGCGCCAGCAGCCAGGGGACAAGGGGCGAAGTGAACACTGAAGCTTTCTTT.